A single sample is the source of the 18 T cell receptor beta chains below, sequenced in a study of molecular identifiers for immune sequencing clone quantification. TCRdb ran MiXCR on the PCR reads and lists one entry per CDR3 protein. The table includes more than 450,000 distinct CDR3 sequences, about a fifth detected once. The sequenced sample consisted of naive CD8+ T cells from blood, with Jurkat cell RNA spiked in. Subset here: FACS-sorted CD8+CD4-CCR7+CD45RA+ naive T cells. The receptors derive from a human donor in good health. Some libraries in this study had Jurkat cell RNA spiked in.

At least ten counts were recorded for this clonotype. The V and J genes are TRBV4-3 and TRBJ2-7, with D perhaps TRBD1 or TRBD2 (5 bases each). The CDR3 has 14 amino acids. In germline, CDR1 is LGHNA, CDR2 YSLEER. Trimming removed 0 bases at V and 6 bases at J, with 12 bases between. This chain's CDR3 is CASSQDPRGAEQYF. The CDR3, as DNA: TGCGCCAGCAGCCAAGATCCACGAGGGGCCGAGCAGTACTTC.

The sample holds many counts of this clonotype. The chain is built from TRBV13 and TRBJ2-4; D is unresolved. The CDR3 totals 14 residues. The germline V gene encodes CDR1 PRHDT and CDR2 FYEKMQ (reference sequence). V dropped 1 base and J dropped 4 bases, with 8 bases sitting between them. The CDR3: CASSLDSEKNIQYF. The CDR3 DNA reads as TGTGCCAGCAGCTTAGACAGTGAGAAAAACATTCAGTACTTC.

Many counts were recorded for this clonotype. V usage is TRBV7-9 and J usage is TRBJ2-1; D is ambiguous. Germline V lookup: CDR1 SEHNR, CDR2 FQNEAQ (reference sequence). The CDR3 totals 14 residues. Trimming removed 5 bases from V and 0 bases from J, with 8 bases in between. For the CDR3, the DNA is TGTGCCAGCAGCCCAAGGCTCTCCTACAATGAGCAGTTCTTC. This translates into CASSPRLSYNEQFF.

This chain links TRBV6-2 or TRBV6-3 with TRBJ2-7; TRBD2 might be the D (5 bases). Trimming removed 0 bases at V and 1 base at J, with 10 bases between. Germline CDR1 reads MNHEY; CDR2 reads SVGEGT. CDR3 length: 15 amino acids. In nucleotides, the CDR3 is TGTGCCAGCAGTTACTCCGATGGAGGTTCCTACGAGCAGTACTTC. It translates to CASSYSDGGSYEQYF.

For this clonotype: A much bigger clone sits one base away, suggesting this may be a read error. The chain uses TRBV7-9 and TRBJ2-7; 9 bases map to TRBD2. Per the germline V gene, CDR1 is SEHNR and CDR2 is FQNEAQ (reference sequence). V lost 4 bases and J lost 9; bases outside the gene matches: 10. This CDR3 is built from 14 residues. The CDR3: CASSSELAGHGQYF. DNA of the CDR3: TGTGCCAGCAGCTCCGAACTAGCGGGCCACGGGCAGTACTTC.

In this sample, this clonotype turned up many times. This chain uses TRBV6-2 or TRBV6-3 with TRBJ1-1; no definite D call. Germline V CDR1 and CDR2: MNHEY, SVGEGT. V was cut by 2 bases and J by 4 bases, with 11 bases left in between. The CDR3 is made up of 14 amino acids. CDR3 residues: CASSYPTTGTEAFF. DNA for the CDR3: TGTGCCAGCAGTTACCCAACAACTGGCACTGAAGCTTTCTTT.

This clonotype has at least ten counts. The V gene is TRBV27, the J gene TRBJ2-2; D is uncertain. Germline CDR1 is MNHEY and CDR2 is SMNVEV (reference sequence). V lost 6 bases and J 8 bases, leaving 10 bases between the germline ends. The CDR3 runs to 12 residues. CDR3 in DNA: TGTGCCAGCAGAGCCCGTGCAGGGGAGCTGTTTTTT. This encodes CASRARAGELFF.

This chain connects TRBV30 to TRBJ2-3; perhaps D is TRBD1 or TRBD2 (5 bases each). The germline V gene has CDR1 GTSNPN and CDR2 SVGIG (reference sequence). Trimming removed 5 bases from V and 2 bases from J, with 20 bases in between. The CDR3 runs to 16 residues. The CDR3 sequence: CAWEPGPKSYTDTQYF. The CDR3 DNA sequence: TGTGCCTGGGAACCGGGACCCAAATCTTACACAGATACGCAGTATTTT.

This clonotype was counted ten times or more. The chain is built from TRBV7-3 and TRBJ2-2; D not certain. This CDR3 is built from 12 residues. Germline CDR1 is SGHTA and CDR2 is FQGTGA. The V end was cut by 8 bases, the J end by 3 bases, with 7 bases between. The DNA of the CDR3 is TGTGCCAGCTTAGCCGACACCGGGGAGCTGTTTTTT. The encoded protein is CASLADTGELFF.

V is TRBV28 and J is TRBJ1-1; D perhaps matches TRBD1 (5 bases). The CDR3 length is 18 residues. Deletions cut 3 bases from V and 5 bases from J, with 25 bases between. Germline loops: CDR1 MDHEN, CDR2 SYDVKM. CDR3 loop: CASSFFLLSTGLDTEAFF. In nucleotides, the CDR3 is TGTGCCAGCAGTTTTTTCCTGCTCTCCACAGGACTAGATACTGAAGCTTTCTTT.

The chain recombines TRBV29-1 with TRBJ2-5; a weak D match, TRBD1 (5 bases). Germline V gives CDR1 SQVTM, CDR2 ANQGSEA. Between the trimmed V and J ends, which lost 4 bases and 5 bases, there was a span of 14 bases. This CDR3 has 13 amino acids. The CDR3 nucleotides read TGCAGCGTTGTCTTAGGGGCCGGTGAGACCCAGTACTTC. Translation: CSVVLGAGETQYF.

With respect to this clonotype: Germline is not matched at one junction end, which may reflect a read error. J is TRBJ1-1 and V is TRBV29-1; a possible D gene is TRBD1 (5 bases). From germline, CDR1 is SQVTM and CDR2 ANQGSEA. The CDR3 spans 14 residues. The CDR3 loop reads CGVEDQGAGTEAFF. The CDR3 DNA follows: TGCGGCGTTGAAGATCAGGGCGCCGGTACTGAAGCTTTCTTT.

A note on this clonotype: It may be a read error: a sequence one base away is much more abundant. The chain employs TRBV6-6 and TRBJ2-2, with 11 bases matching TRBD2. After removal of 6 bases from V and 9 bases from J, the junction contained 15 bases not matched to a gene. This CDR3 spans 17 amino acids. Germline V gives CDR1 MNHNY, CDR2 SVGAGI (reference sequence). The CDR3 sequence: CASSLNPGLAETRELFF. The CDR3 DNA reads as TGTGCCAGCAGCCTAAACCCGGGACTAGCGGAGACCCGGGAGCTGTTTTTT.

This clonotype was counted at least ten times. The chain recombines TRBV27 with TRBJ1-5; TRBD1 might be the D (5 bases). The germline V and J ends were trimmed by 0 bases and 0 bases, with 12 bases remaining between them. The CDR3 consists of 17 residues. The germline V gene encodes CDR1 MNHEY and CDR2 SMNVEV (reference sequence). CDR3: CASSLSSWGNSNQPQHF. The CDR3 DNA follows: TGTGCCAGCAGTTTATCCAGTTGGGGGAATAGCAATCAGCCCCAGCATTTT.

This clonotype was seen at least ten times. This chain links TRBV29-1 with TRBJ2-2; 9 nucleotides line up with TRBD2. Losses at the gene ends were 6 bases for V and 3 bases for J; bases not matched to a gene: 8. The CDR3 has 15 residues. The germline V gene has CDR1 SQVTM and CDR2 ANQGSEA. CDR3 in DNA: TGCAGCGTGCTTTGGCGGGAGGGCCACACCGGGGAGCTGTTTTTT. Translated, it gives CSVLWREGHTGELFF.

This clonotype was counted between two and nine times. The rearrangement uses TRBV7-2 and TRBJ2-7, with 8 nucleotides matching TRBD1. The V gene end was trimmed by 7 bases and the J gene end by 5 bases; junction bases not matched to a gene: 10. CDR1 is SGHTA, CDR2 FQGNSA, per germline. The length of the CDR3 is 14 residues. Here the CDR3 reads CASKRTGILNEQYF. CDR3 bases: TGTGCCAGCAAGAGGACAGGGATCTTGAACGAGCAGTACTTC.

This chain links TRBV25-1 with TRBJ2-7; a possible D gene is TRBD1 (6 bases). V was clipped by 1 base and J by 3 bases, with 10 bases between them. Looked up from germline, CDR1 is MGHDK and CDR2 is SYGVNS. This CDR3 has 14 residues. The CDR3 loop is CASSEWQGNYEQYF. The CDR3 DNA reads TGTGCCAGCAGTGAATGGCAGGGGAACTACGAGCAGTACTTC.

In its sample, this clonotype was seen many times. The chain is built from TRBV7-9 and TRBJ2-5, with 8 bases identical to TRBD1. This CDR3 has 16 amino acids. V gave up 5 bases and J gave up 2 bases; unmatched junction bases: 10. Germline V gives CDR1 SEHNR, CDR2 FQNEAQ (reference sequence). DNA for the CDR3: TGTGCCAGCAGCCCAAGAACAGGGGGTCGGCAAGAGACCCAGTACTTC. This gives the protein CASSPRTGGRQETQYF.